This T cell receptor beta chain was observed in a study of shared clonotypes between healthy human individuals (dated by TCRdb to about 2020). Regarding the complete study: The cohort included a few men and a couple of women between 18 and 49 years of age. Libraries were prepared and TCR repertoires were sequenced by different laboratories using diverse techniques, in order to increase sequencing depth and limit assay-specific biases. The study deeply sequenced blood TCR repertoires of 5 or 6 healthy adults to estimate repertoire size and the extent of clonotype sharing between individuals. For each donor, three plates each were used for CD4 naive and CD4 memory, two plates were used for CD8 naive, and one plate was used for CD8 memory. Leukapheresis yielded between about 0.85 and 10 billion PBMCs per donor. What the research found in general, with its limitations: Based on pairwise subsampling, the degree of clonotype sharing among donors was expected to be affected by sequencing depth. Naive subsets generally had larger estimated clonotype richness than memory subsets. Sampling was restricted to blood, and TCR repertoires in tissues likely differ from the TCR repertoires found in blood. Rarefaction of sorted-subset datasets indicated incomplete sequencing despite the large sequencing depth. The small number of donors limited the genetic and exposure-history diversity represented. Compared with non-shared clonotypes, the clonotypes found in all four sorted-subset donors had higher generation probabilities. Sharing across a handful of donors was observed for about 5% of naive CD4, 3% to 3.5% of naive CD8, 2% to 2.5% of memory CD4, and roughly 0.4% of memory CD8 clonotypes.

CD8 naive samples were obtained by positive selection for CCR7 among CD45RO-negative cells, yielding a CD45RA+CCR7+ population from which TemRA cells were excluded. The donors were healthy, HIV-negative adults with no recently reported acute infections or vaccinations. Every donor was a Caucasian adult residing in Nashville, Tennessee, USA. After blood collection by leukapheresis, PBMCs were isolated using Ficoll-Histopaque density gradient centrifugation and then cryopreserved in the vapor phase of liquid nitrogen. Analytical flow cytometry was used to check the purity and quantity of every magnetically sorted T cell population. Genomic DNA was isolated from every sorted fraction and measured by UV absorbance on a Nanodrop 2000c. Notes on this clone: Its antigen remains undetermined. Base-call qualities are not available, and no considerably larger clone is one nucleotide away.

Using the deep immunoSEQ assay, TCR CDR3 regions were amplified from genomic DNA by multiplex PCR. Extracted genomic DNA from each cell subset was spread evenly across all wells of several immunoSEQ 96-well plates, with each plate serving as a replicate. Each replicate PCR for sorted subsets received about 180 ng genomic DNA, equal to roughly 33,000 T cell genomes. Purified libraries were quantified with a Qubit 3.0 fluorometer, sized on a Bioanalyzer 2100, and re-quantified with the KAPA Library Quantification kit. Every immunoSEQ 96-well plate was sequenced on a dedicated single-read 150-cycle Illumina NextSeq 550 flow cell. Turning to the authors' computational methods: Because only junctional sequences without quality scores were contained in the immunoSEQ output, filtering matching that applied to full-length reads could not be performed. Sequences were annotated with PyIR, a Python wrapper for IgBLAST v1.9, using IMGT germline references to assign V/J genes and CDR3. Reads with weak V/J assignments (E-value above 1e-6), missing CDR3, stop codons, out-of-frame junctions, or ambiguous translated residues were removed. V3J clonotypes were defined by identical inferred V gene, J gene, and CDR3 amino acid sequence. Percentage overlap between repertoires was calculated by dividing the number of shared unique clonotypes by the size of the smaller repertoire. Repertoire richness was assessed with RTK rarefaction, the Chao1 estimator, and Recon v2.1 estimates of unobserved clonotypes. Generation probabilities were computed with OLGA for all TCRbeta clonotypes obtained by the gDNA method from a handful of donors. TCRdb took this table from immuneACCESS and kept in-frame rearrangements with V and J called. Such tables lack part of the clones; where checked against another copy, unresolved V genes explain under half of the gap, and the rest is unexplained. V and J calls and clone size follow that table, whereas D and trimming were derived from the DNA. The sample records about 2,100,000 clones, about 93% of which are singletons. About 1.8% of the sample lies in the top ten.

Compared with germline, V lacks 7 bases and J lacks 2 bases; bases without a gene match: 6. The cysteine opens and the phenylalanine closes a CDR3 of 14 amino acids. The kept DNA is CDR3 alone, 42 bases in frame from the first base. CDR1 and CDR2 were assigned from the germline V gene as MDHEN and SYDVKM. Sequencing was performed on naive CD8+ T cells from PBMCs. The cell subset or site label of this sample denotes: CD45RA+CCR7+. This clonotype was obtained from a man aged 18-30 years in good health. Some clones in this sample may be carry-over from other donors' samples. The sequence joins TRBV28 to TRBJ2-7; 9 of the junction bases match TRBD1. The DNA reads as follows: TGTGCCAGCACCGGGACAGGGTTTACCTACGAGCAGTACTTC. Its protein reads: CASTGTGFTYEQYF.